These T cell receptor beta chains were read from a single sample in a study of Graves' ophthalmopathy and Graves' hyperthyroidism. MiXCR, run by TCRdb on the multiplex PCR reads, gives a single entry per CDR3 protein. The sample carries roughly 420,000 distinct CDR3 sequences, about 21% recorded once. The sample taken for sequencing was peripheral blood. These receptors were collected from a woman under 30 with stable Graves' hyperthyroidism. Each CDR3 is given with its conserved first and last residue. Fields, in order: D gene, J gene, CDR3 length, clone size, V gene, CDR3 DNA, CDR3 protein. D genes are given only for firm matches. The size field is filled for only some rows; it gives once, few, many or a size class.

-,TRBJ1-1,13,many,TRBV7-3,TGTGCCAGCAGCACTAACTATCACACTGAAGCTTTCTTT,CASSTNYHTEAFF
-,TRBJ1-1,15,-,TRBV4-2,TGTGCCAGCAGCCAAGCCCCGGGGGCAAACACTGAAGCTTTCTTT,CASSQAPGANTEAFF
TRBD1,TRBJ2-6,17,many,TRBV20-1,TGCAGTGCTAGAGATTTTCAGGGGGCCTTTGGGGCCAACGTCCTGACTTTC,CSARDFQGAFGANVLTF
-,TRBJ2-7,12,many,TRBV6-2/TRBV6-3,TGTGCCAGCGGGGGGAGCCTCTACGAGCAGTACTTC,CASGGSLYEQYF
TRBD1,TRBJ2-5,15,many,TRBV28,TGTGCCAGCAGTTTTGTGGGACAGGGGGAAGAGACCCAGTACTTC,CASSFVGQGEETQYF
-,TRBJ1-2,15,many,TRBV20-1,TGCAGTGCTAGAGACATAGCCGGGACATACTATGGCTACACCTTC,CSARDIAGTYYGYTF
-,TRBJ2-5,15,many,TRBV6-2/TRBV6-3,TGTGCCAGCAGTTCCCACAGACTTGCACGAGAGACCCAGTACTTC,CASSSHRLARETQYF
TRBD2,TRBJ2-7,17,many,TRBV15,TGTGCCACCAGCAGAGATGGGGGGAGCGGGAGCTCCTACGAGCAGTACTTC,CATSRDGGSGSSYEQYF
TRBD1,TRBJ2-7,15,many,TRBV7-6,TGTGCCAGCAGCTTATTGCTACAGGGGGCTAACGAGCAGTACTTC,CASSLLLQGANEQYF
-,TRBJ1-2,13,many,TRBV7-2,TGTGCCAGCAGCCAACCAGGCCAAGATGGCTACACCTTC,CASSQPGQDGYTF
-,TRBJ2-5,14,many,TRBV6-1,TGTGCCAGCAGTCCCCCCACGAGCATGGAGACCCAGTACTTC,CASSPPTSMETQYF
TRBD1,TRBJ2-3,15,few,TRBV6-5,TGTGCCAGCATTACAGGGGGCGCTGGCACAGATACGCAGTATTTT,CASITGGAGTDTQYF
-,TRBJ1-1,15,many,TRBV5-5,TGTGCCAGCAGCTCCCTCCGGGGGGAGGCCACTGAAGCTTTCTTT,CASSSLRGEATEAFF
-,TRBJ2-7,14,-,TRBV12-3/TRBV12-4,TGTGCCAGCACCATAAGGGAAGGGGGTTACGAGCAGTACTTC,CASTIREGGYEQYF
-,TRBJ1-2,12,many,TRBV30,TGTGCCTGGTCGGACAGCGACTATGGCTACACCTTC,CAWSDSDYGYTF
-,TRBJ2-5,15,many,TRBV25-1,TGTGCCAGCAGTTCAAGGGACTTCCTCCAAGAGACCCAGTACTTC,CASSSRDFLQETQYF
-,TRBJ1-1,14,many,TRBV12-3/TRBV12-4,TGTGCCAGCAGCTCCAATTTGGAAAACACTGAAGCTTTCTTT,CASSSNLENTEAFF
-,TRBJ1-1,12,many,TRBV20-1,TGCAGTGCTAGAGGAGGGGTCACTGAAGCTTTCTTT,CSARGGVTEAFF
TRBD1,TRBJ1-1,13,many,TRBV7-2,TGTGCCAGCAGCGCAGGACAGGGGGGTGAAGCTTTCTTT,CASSAGQGGEAFF
TRBD2,TRBJ2-7,19,-,TRBV11-1,TGTGCCAGCAGCTACCTCCCCGGGGCGGCTAGCGGGGGGTCCTACGAGCAGTACTTC,CASSYLPGAASGGSYEQYF
TRBD1,TRBJ2-7,15,few,TRBV12-3/TRBV12-4,TGTGCCAGCAGCCCACGTGGCCAGGGGGTCTACGAGCAGTACTTC,CASSPRGQGVYEQYF
-,TRBJ2-7,12,-,TRBV6-1,TGTGCCAGCCTGGGGGAGTCCTACGAGCAGTACTTC,CASLGESYEQYF
-,TRBJ1-3,16,-,TRBV6-1,TGTGCCAGCAGCGAAGCCGGGGCGGTCTCTGGAAACACCATATATTTT,CASSEAGAVSGNTIYF
TRBD2,TRBJ2-7,14,many,TRBV6-5,TGTGCCAGCAAGCTAGCGGGAGAGCCCTACGAGCAGTACTTC,CASKLAGEPYEQYF
TRBD2,TRBJ2-5,14,many,TRBV19,TGTGCCAGTAGTACTATAGCGGGAGAGGAGACCCAGTACTTC,CASSTIAGEETQYF
TRBD1,TRBJ2-5,19,-,TRBV24-1,TGTGCCACCAGTGGAATTGGCTTGACAGGACAGGGGGCAGCGGAGACCCAGTACTTC,CATSGIGLTGQGAAETQYF
-,TRBJ2-1,15,-,TRBV4-1,TGCGCCAGCAGCTTAGGGGTTGGGGGATTCAATGAGAAGTTCTTC,CASSLGVGGFNEKFF
-,TRBJ2-7,14,-,TRBV5-1,TGCGCCAGCAGTTTCTCAGACCCTGTAGGTGAGCAGTACTTC,CASSFSDPVGEQYF
-,TRBJ1-3,15,many,TRBV6-5,TGTGCCAGCAACAGAGGGGGTTCGGCTGGAAACACCATATATTTT,CASNRGGSAGNTIYF
-,TRBJ1-5,16,many,TRBV7-2,TGTGCCAGCAGCTTAGGCCGGGGGCGGAGGGATCAGCCCCAGCATTTT,CASSLGRGRRDQPQHF
-,TRBJ1-2,10,many,TRBV28,TGTGCCAGCAGTTCGGGGGGCTACACCTTC,CASSSGGYTF
TRBD1,TRBJ2-5,16,-,TRBV10-3,TGTGCCATCAGTGACCGGGCAGGGGGATGGAAAGAGACCCAGTACTTC,CAISDRAGGWKETQYF
-,TRBJ1-5,12,-,TRBV24-1,TGTGCCACCTCAACTAGGGGACAGCCCCAGCATTTT,CATSTRGQPQHF
-,TRBJ1-1,10,many,TRBV24-1,TGTGAAGCCGAGAACACTGAAGCTTTCTTT,CEAENTEAFF
-,TRBJ2-7,16,many,TRBV7-7,TGTGCTAGCAGCTTAGAGGCCCGACCGAGCTCCTACGAGCAGTACTTC,CASSLEARPSSYEQYF
-,TRBJ2-5,14,many,TRBV19,TGTGCCAGTAGTGGCGTCACTGAGGGAGAGACCCAGTACTTC,CASSGVTEGETQYF
-,TRBJ1-1,14,many,TRBV12-3/TRBV12-4,TGTGCCAGCAGTTTGAGTGGTCCCCCCACTGAAGCTTTCTTT,CASSLSGPPTEAFF
-,TRBJ2-5,15,few,TRBV12-3/TRBV12-4,TGTGCCAGCAGTTTGGCAGGCAGCGCACAAGAGACCCAGTACTTC,CASSLAGSAQETQYF
TRBD1,TRBJ1-1,14,-,TRBV27,TGTGCCAGCAGTTCTACAGGGGTCGGCACTGAAGCTTTCTTT,CASSSTGVGTEAFF
-,TRBJ1-1,10,-,TRBV29-1,TGCAGCGTTGACCGAGGGGTTCCTTTCTTT,CSVDRGVPFF
-,TRBJ2-7,15,-,TRBV7-2,TGTGCCAGCAGCTTTAAGGTAGCGGCTCCCTACGAGCAGTACTTC,CASSFKVAAPYEQYF
TRBD1,TRBJ2-7,14,-,TRBV12-5,TGTGCTAGTGGTACCGGGACAGGGCCTTACGAGCAGTACTTC,CASGTGTGPYEQYF
-,TRBJ2-7,13,many,TRBV6-1,TGTGCCAGCAGGGGGGCTCCAGCCTACGAGCAGTACTTC,CASRGAPAYEQYF
-,TRBJ2-5,14,many,TRBV29-1,TGCAGCGCCCCGCCTGGAGGGGAGGTAGAGACCCAGTACTTC,CSAPPGGEVETQYF
TRBD2,TRBJ2-2,16,few,TRBV14,TGTGCCAGCATGGATACGAGACTAGCGGCCACCGGGGAGCTGTTTTTT,CASMDTRLAATGELFF
TRBD2,TRBJ2-7,16,-,TRBV4-3,TGCGCCAGCAGCCCTCCCGGGGGGGAGCCATCCTACGAGCAGTACTTC,CASSPPGGEPSYEQYF
TRBD1,TRBJ2-5,13,many,TRBV6-2/TRBV6-3,TGTGCCAGCAGTCCGGACAGGCAACAGACCCAGTACTTC,CASSPDRQQTQYF
TRBD1,TRBJ1-5,17,many,TRBV24-1,TGTGCCACCAGTGATCCCGGGACAGGGGCAGCCAATCAGCCCCAGCATTTT,CATSDPGTGAANQPQHF
-,TRBJ1-1,11,many,TRBV6-1,TGTGCCAGCAGTGGCGCGTATGAAGCTTTCTTT,CASSGAYEAFF
TRBD1,TRBJ1-6,13,few,TRBV4-1,TGCGCCAGCAGCGGGACAGGGGGTTCACCCCTCCACTTT,CASSGTGGSPLHF
-,TRBJ2-6,16,many,TRBV5-1,TGCGCCAGCAGCTCAGTAACAGATTCTGGGGCCAACGTCCTGACTTTC,CASSSVTDSGANVLTF
-,TRBJ2-5,16,once,TRBV12-3/TRBV12-4,TGTGCCAGCAGCTTCAACCAGGACGGGAACCAAGAGACCCAGTACTTC,CASSFNQDGNQETQYF
TRBD2,TRBJ2-7,16,-,TRBV7-8,TGTGCCAGCACGCCCCGGACTAGCGGGAAGACCTACGAGCAGTACTTC,CASTPRTSGKTYEQYF
TRBD1,TRBJ2-3,16,many,TRBV6-5,TGTGCCAGCAGTTCCGTGGACAGGGGTGTAACAGATACGCAGTATTTT,CASSSVDRGVTDTQYF
-,TRBJ1-6,14,many,TRBV12-3/TRBV12-4,TGTGCCAGCAGTTTAAGCCGGGGAGAGTCACCCCTCCACTTT,CASSLSRGESPLHF